This T cell receptor beta chain was sequenced in a study of regulatory T cells in long-lasting Graves disease. Points from the study as a whole: Persistent patients had a count of shared public clonotypes (around 2,500) that exceeded that of new patients (roughly 1,000).

Indicated time point: newly diagnosed GD, antithyroid drugs for less than 3 months. The TCR library used RNA extracted from PBMCs. Combining iRepertoire HTBI primers with Arm-PCR of CDR3 regions, the authors built TCR beta libraries. One entry per CDR3 protein, called by TCRdb with MiXCR from the multiplex PCR reads. Among 500,000 or so distinct CDR3 sequences listed, less than 15% were seen once. This clonotype came up many times. Its specificity is not known. V lost 0 bases and J lost 3; bases outside the gene matches: 5. Germline V gene data show CDR1 as DFQATT and CDR2 as SNEGSKA (reference sequence). There are 14 residues in the CDR3. The data were also submitted as part of a second study, on T cells in Graves' hyperthyroidism and ophthalmopathy.

Material: peripheral blood mononuclear cells (PBMCs), obtained at new diagnosis, from a patient treated with antithyroid drugs. The chain links TRBV20-1 to TRBJ2-7; 7 bases fit TRBD2. The source is a woman aged 45-65 years with Graves disease. CDR3 sequence: CSARDPGLNYEQYF. CDR3 DNA: TGCAGTGCTAGAGACCCGGGACTAAACTACGAGCAGTACTTC.